This T cell receptor beta chain stems from a study of blood T cell repertoires in COVID-19. Across the study: Sites across the United States, Italy and Spain contributed samples from acute and convalescent COVID-19.

Trimming shortened V by 11 bases and J by 7 bases, and 14 bases separated the two germline ends. The CDR3 is 12 residues long. Generated by immunoSEQ multiplex PCR, the TCRdb table keeps only in-frame clones and is missing some. The data contain over 250,000 clones, around four fifths of them singletons. This chain joins TRBV12-3 or TRBV12-4 and TRBJ2-2, with D possibly TRBD2 on 6 matching bases. This sequence originates from a woman aged 50 to 65 who had recovered from COVID-19. The specimen was peripheral blood. The CDR3 coding sequence is TGTGCCGTACGACGGGGGATCGGGGAGCTGTTTTTT. The encoded protein is CAVRRGIGELFF.